This passage covers 21 T cell receptor beta chains from one sample sequenced in a study of blood T cell repertoires in COVID-19. TCRdb keeps only in-frame clones here, not all; method: immunoSEQ multiplex PCR. The sample includes 55,000 to 70,000 clones, roughly 85% seen only once; the top ten take 9% to 10%. Sequences were obtained from peripheral blood. Receptors were obtained from a woman at least 80 years old with acute or convalescent COVID-19.

The chain joins TRBV27 to TRBJ1-2; 7 bases are shared with TRBD1. Trimming at V came to 5 bases and at J to 7 bases, leaving 10 bases not matched to a gene. This CDR3 contains 14 residues. Germline V gives CDR1 MNHEY, CDR2 SMNVEV (reference sequence). The CDR3 sequence: CASSPRTTGPGYTF. DNA of the CDR3: TGTGCCAGCAGTCCCCGAACGACAGGGCCTGGCTACACCTTC.

The chain recombines TRBV14 with TRBJ1-1, with a possible D match to TRBD1 (5 bases). This CDR3 has 15 amino acids. CDR1 and CDR2 (germline): SGHDN, FVKESK. Trimming shortened V by 5 bases and J by 1 base, and 14 bases separated the two germline ends. The CDR3 protein is CASSSRGAANTEAFF. CDR3 bases: TGTGCCAGCAGCTCCCGTGGGGCCGCGAACACTGAAGCTTTCTTT.

This chain connects TRBV5-1 to TRBJ1-3; 7 bases are a match to TRBD1. V was clipped by 0 bases and J by 3 bases; unmatched bases: 3. Germline V gene sequence: CDR1 SGHRS, CDR2 YFSETQ. This CDR3 has 15 residues. CDR3 nucleotide sequence: TGCGCCAGCAGCTTGGAGGGGGCAGGTGGAAACACCATATATTTT. Translating it yields CASSLEGAGGNTIYF.

The count of this clone is one. V gene TRBV10-1 combines with J gene TRBJ2-7; D possibly corresponds to TRBD2 (5 bases). Germline V CDR1 and CDR2: WNHNN, SYGVQD (reference sequence). V gave up 11 bases and J gave up 3 bases, with 14 bases separating them. This CDR3 contains 12 residues. The CDR3 is CASGSQVYEQYF. The CDR3 DNA sequence: TGCGCCTCGGGGTCCCAGGTCTACGAGCAGTACTTC.

The V call is TRBV9, the J call TRBJ2-7; D possibly corresponds to TRBD2 (7 bases). The CDR3 sequence is 14 residues long. CDR1 and CDR2 (germline): SGDLS, YYNGEE. V was pared by 3 bases and J by 5 bases, with 15 bases between. CDR3 DNA: TGTGCCAGCAGCGCCCGGTGGGGGGGCCACGAGCAGTACTTC. As protein: CASSARWGGHEQYF.

This clone was seen more than once but under ten times. This chain joins TRBV2 and TRBJ1-1; 9 positions match TRBD1. Germline V gene data show CDR1 as SNHLY and CDR2 as FYNNEI. The CDR3 spans 16 residues. Trimming removed 4 bases from V and 0 bases from J; junction bases left unmatched: 6. CDR3 region: CASSGTGTGLNTEAFF. DNA for the CDR3: TGTGCCAGCAGTGGAACCGGGACAGGGTTGAACACTGAAGCTTTCTTT.

The V call is TRBV15, the J call TRBJ1-6; 7 nucleotides line up with TRBD1. The germline gives CDR1 LNHNV, CDR2 YYDKDF (reference sequence). This CDR3 spans 16 amino acids. Trimming at V came to 1 base and at J to 10 bases, leaving 10 bases not matched to a gene. The CDR3 spells CATSRGRQGRRSPLHF. The DNA of the CDR3 is TGTGCCACCAGCAGAGGAAGACAGGGACGTCGATCACCCCTCCACTTT. Combining the CDR3 with reference TRBV15 and TRBJ1-6 gives the whole variable domain DAMVIQNPRYQVTQFGKPVTLSCSQTLNHNVMYWYQQKSSQAPKLLFHYYDKDFNNEADTPDNFQSRRPNTSFCFLDIRSPGLGDTAMYLCATSRGRQGRRSPLHFGNGTRLTVT.

In its sample, this clone was seen once. The rearrangement joins TRBV25-1 to TRBJ1-1, with D tentatively TRBD1 (5 bases). This CDR3 contains 13 residues. V lost 7 bases and J lost 0, with 9 bases in between. Germline CDR1 MGHDK, CDR2 SYGVNS. Here the CDR3 reads CASIGGMNTEAFF. The CDR3 DNA is TGTGCCAGCATCGGGGGTATGAACACTGAAGCTTTCTTT.

This rearrangement joins TRBV5-1 to TRBJ2-5; 11 bases agree with TRBD2. V shed 0 bases, J shed 2 bases, and the junction held 6 bases outside the gene matches. Germline V lookup: CDR1 SGHRS, CDR2 YFSETQ. The CDR3 is 17 residues long. CDR3 protein: CASSLGLAGGRQETQYF. Here the CDR3 DNA reads TGCGCCAGCAGCTTGGGCCTAGCGGGGGGCCGACAAGAGACCCAGTACTTC.

The rearrangement links TRBV19 to TRBJ1-1, with D unresolved. Trimming took off 2 bases at V and 0 bases at J, with 10 bases between the two ends. The germline CDR1 and CDR2 sequences are LNHDA and SQIVND (reference sequence). The CDR3 consists of 15 residues. CDR3 sequence: CASSIFAAMNTEAFF. The CDR3 nucleotides are TGTGCCAGTAGTATATTTGCGGCCATGAACACTGAAGCTTTCTTT. The whole variable domain, remainder taken from reference TRBV19 and TRBJ1-1, is DGGITQSPKYLFRKEGQNVTLSCEQNLNHDAMYWYRQDPGQGLRLIYYSQIVNDFQKGDIAEGYSVSREKKESFPLTVTSAQKNPTAFYLCASSIFAAMNTEAFFGQGTRLTVV.

CDR3 in amino acids: CASVQGDEQYF. The DNA for the CDR3 is TGTGCCAGCGTACAGGGGGACGAGCAGTACTTC. J is TRBJ2-7 and V is TRBV21-1; the table names TRBD1, a call not compared with the DNA. TRBV21-1 represents a pseudogene. The CDR3 has 11 amino acids.

A note on this clone: One end of the junction varies from germline; a read error may be responsible. V usage is TRBV18 and J usage is TRBJ2-2, with TRBD2 as a possible D gene (6 bases). The germline V gene has CDR1 KGHSH and CDR2 LQKENI. The CDR3 contains 17 residues. CDR3 region: CASSPGGAVFAPGELFF. CDR3 nucleotides: TGCGCCAGCTCACCAGGAGGGGCGGTGTTTGCTCCTGGGGAGCTGTTTTTT.

This chain links TRBV6-6 with TRBJ1-6, with TRBD1 identical over 7 bases. The junction had 7 bases not matched to a gene; V was cut back by 2 bases and J by 9 bases. Germline V lookup: CDR1 MNHNY, CDR2 SVGAGI (reference sequence). CDR3 size: 15 residues. The CDR3 loop is CASSYDTGESSPLHF. The CDR3 nucleotides read TGTGCCAGCAGTTACGACACAGGGGAAAGTTCACCCCTCCACTTT.

The chain employs TRBV11-2 and TRBJ2-7; perhaps TRBD1 as D (5 bases). V was pared by 5 bases and J by 6 bases, with 8 bases between. The CDR3 length is 11 residues. In germline, CDR1 is SGHAT, CDR2 FQNNGV. This CDR3 is CASSPGREQYF. CDR3 DNA sequence: TGTGCCAGCAGCCCAGGGCGCGAGCAGTACTTC.

The chain carries TRBV4-2 and TRBJ1-2; D is undetermined. The CDR3 covers 17 residues. Trimming removed 4 bases at V and 0 bases at J, with 18 bases between. The germline gives CDR1 LGHNA, CDR2 YNFKEQ. CDR3 in DNA: TGTGCCAGCAGCCTACAAGTGGGAAGCGGGTCTAACTATGGCTACACCTTC. This codes for CASSLQVGSGSNYGYTF.

On this clone: Relative to the germline gene, one junction end is altered; a read error may explain this. This chain links TRBV6-6 with TRBJ1-4; 7 nucleotides agree with TRBD1. Germline values: CDR1 MNHNY, CDR2 SVGAGI (reference sequence). The CDR3 has 14 residues. CDR3 amino acids: CASSYQGGNEELFF. The CDR3 DNA reads TGTGCCAGCAGTTATCAGGGGGGTAATGAAGAACTGTTTTTT.

The rearrangement links TRBV25-1 to TRBJ1-5; 8 bases align to TRBD1. The CDR3 is 14 residues long. The V gene's germline CDR1 is MGHDK and CDR2 SYGVNS. V lost 6 bases and J lost 5; bases outside the gene matches: 6. The CDR3 DNA reads as TGTGCCAGCAGACAGACAGGGGAAGATCAGCCCCAGCATTTT. This codes for CASRQTGEDQPQHF.

The rearrangement joins TRBV7-8 to TRBJ2-1, with 12 bases matching TRBD2. With 5 bases clipped from V and 2 bases from J, the junction kept 10 bases outside the gene matches. CDR1 is SGHVS and CDR2 is FQNEAQ in the germline V gene. There are 18 residues in the CDR3. The CDR3 sequence: CASSRYTSGGIAYNEQFF. CDR3 nucleotide sequence: TGTGCCAGCAGCCGGTATACTAGCGGGGGGATCGCCTACAATGAGCAGTTCTTC.

The chain uses TRBV5-4 and TRBJ1-3, with 8 bases aligning to TRBD1. The CDR3 sequence is 17 residues long. The J segment lost 0 bases and the V segment lost 3 bases, leaving 8 bases of the junction unmatched. CDR1 SGHNT and CDR2 YYREEE come from the germline V gene (reference sequence). CDR3 in amino acids: CASSSPQGAGSGNTIYF. The CDR3 coding sequence is TGTGCCAGCAGCTCGCCCCAGGGGGCTGGCTCTGGAAACACCATATATTTT.

The chain links TRBV7-5 to TRBJ2-2; no check of the table's D call, TRBD1, against the DNA was made. TRBV7-5 has pseudogene status. This CDR3 comprises 17 residues. CDR3 protein: CARSLEGTGGADGELFF. The CDR3 DNA sequence: TGTGCCAGAAGCTTAGAGGGGACAGGGGGCGCGGACGGGGAGCTGTTTTTT.

V is TRBV6-1 and J is TRBJ2-1; 8 bases map to TRBD2. CDR1 and CDR2 (germline): MNHNS, SASEGT. The CDR3 contains 15 residues. Trimming removed 6 bases from V and 8 bases from J; junction bases left unmatched: 12. In nucleotides, the CDR3 is TGTGCCAGCAGACCCGGGGGGGTCGGAATCGATGAGCAGTTCTTC. Translated: CASRPGGVGIDEQFF.